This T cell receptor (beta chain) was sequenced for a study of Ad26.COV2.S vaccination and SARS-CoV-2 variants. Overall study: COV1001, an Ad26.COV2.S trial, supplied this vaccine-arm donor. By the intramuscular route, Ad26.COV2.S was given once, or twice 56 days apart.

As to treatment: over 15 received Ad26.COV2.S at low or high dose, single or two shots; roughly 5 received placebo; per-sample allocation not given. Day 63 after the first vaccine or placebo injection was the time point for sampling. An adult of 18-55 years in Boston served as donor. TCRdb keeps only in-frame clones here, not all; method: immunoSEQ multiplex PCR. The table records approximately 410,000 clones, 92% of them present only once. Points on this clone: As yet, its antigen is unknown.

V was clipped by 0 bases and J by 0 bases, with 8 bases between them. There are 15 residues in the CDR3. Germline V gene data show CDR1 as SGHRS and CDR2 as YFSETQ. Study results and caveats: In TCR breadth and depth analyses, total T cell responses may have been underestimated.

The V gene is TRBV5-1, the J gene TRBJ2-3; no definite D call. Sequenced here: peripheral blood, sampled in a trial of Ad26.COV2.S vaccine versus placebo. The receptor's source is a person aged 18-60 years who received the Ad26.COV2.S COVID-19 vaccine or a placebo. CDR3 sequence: CASSLGVRSTDTQYF. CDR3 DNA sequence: TGCGCCAGCAGCTTGGGGGTCAGGAGCACAGATACGCAGTATTTT.